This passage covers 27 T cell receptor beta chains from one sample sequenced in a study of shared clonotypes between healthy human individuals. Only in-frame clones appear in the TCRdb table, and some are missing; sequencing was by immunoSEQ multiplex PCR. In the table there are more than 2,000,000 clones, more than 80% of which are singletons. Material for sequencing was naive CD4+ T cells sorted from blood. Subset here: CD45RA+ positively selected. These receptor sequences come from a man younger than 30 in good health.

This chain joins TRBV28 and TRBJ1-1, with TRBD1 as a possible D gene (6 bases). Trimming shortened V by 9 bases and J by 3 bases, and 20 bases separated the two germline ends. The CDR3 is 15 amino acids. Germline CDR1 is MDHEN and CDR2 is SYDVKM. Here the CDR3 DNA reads TGTGCCAGTGCGGAGCGGGGGCTACGATACACTGAAGCTTTCTTT. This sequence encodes CASAERGLRYTEAFF.

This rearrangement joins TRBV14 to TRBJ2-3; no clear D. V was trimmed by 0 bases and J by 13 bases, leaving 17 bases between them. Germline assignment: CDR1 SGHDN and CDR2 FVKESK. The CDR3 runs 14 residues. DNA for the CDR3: TGTGCCAGCAGCCAAGACTTCACCTCCAGAAGGGAGTATTTT. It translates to CASSQDFTSRREYF.

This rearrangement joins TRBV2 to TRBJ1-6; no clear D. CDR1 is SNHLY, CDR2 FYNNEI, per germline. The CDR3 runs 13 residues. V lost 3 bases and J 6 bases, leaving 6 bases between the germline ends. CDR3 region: CASSDQSNSPLHF. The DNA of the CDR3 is TGTGCCAGCAGTGATCAGTCTAATTCACCCCTCCACTTT.

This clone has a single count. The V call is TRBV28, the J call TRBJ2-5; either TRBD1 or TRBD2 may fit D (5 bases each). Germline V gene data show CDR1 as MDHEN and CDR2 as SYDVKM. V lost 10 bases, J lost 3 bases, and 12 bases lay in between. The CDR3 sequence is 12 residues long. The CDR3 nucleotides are TGTGCCACCCAAGGGACCAAAGAGACCCAGTACTTC. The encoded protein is CATQGTKETQYF.

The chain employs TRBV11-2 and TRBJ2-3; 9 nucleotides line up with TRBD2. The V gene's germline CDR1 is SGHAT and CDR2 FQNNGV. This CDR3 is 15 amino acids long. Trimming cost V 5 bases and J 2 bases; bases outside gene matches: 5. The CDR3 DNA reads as TGTGCCAGCAGCGTGTCTAGCGGGGTCACAGATACGCAGTATTTT. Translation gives CASSVSSGVTDTQYF.

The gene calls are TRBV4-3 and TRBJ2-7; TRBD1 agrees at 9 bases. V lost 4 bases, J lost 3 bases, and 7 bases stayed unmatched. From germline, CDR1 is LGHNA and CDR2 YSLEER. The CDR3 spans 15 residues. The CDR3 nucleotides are TGCGCCAGCAGCCGAGCGTGGGGACAGGGCTACGAGCAGTACTTC. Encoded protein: CASSRAWGQGYEQYF.

Here the CDR3 reads CASRYRGGTGELFF. For the CDR3, the DNA is TGTGCCAGCCGATACAGGGGAGGCACCGGGGAGCTGTTTTTT. The V gene is TRBV7-3, the J gene TRBJ2-2; tentative D call: TRBD1 (7 bases). Germline lookup yields CDR1 SGHTA and CDR2 FQGTGA. The CDR3 length is 14 residues. V was cut by 8 bases and J by 4 bases, with 14 bases left in between.

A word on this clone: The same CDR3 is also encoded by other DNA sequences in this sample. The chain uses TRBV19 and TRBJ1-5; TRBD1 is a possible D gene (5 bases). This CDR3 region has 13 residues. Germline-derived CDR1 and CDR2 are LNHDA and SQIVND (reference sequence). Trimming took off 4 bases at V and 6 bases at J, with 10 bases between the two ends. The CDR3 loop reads CASSTQGGQPQHF. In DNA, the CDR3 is TGTGCCAGTAGTACCCAGGGCGGTCAGCCCCAGCATTTT.

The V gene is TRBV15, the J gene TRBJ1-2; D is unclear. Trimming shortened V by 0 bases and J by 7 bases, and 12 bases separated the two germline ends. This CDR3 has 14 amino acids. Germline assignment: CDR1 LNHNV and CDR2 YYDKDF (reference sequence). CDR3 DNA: TGTGCCACCAGCAGAGAATTAGGGATGGGTGGCTACACCTTC. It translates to CATSRELGMGGYTF.

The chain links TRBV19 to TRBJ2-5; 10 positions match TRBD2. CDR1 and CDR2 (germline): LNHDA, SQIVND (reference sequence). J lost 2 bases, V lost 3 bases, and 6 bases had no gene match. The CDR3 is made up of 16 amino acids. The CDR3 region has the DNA TGTGCCAGTAGTATTTGGCCTAGCGGGGGACAAGAGACCCAGTACTTC. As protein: CASSIWPSGGQETQYF.

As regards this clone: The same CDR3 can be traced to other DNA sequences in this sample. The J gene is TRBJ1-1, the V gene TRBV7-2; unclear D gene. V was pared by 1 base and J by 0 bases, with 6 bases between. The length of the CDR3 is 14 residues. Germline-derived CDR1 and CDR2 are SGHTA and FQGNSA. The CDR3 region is CASSLGGMNTEAFF. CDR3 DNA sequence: TGTGCCAGCAGCTTAGGGGGTATGAACACTGAAGCTTTCTTT.

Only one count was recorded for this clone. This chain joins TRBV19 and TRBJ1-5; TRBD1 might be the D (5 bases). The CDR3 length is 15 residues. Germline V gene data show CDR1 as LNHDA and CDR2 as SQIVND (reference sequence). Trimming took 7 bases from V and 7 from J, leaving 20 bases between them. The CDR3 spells CASTMGDGWYQPQHF. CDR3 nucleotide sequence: TGTGCCAGTACTATGGGGGACGGGTGGTACCAGCCCCAGCATTTT.

The CDR3 coding sequence is TGTGCCAGCAGTTACTCGCGAGACAGGCGGACCGGGGAGCTGTTTTTT. It codes for CASSYSRDRRTGELFF. The genes are TRBV6-5 and TRBJ2-2; the D gene is possibly TRBD1 (6 bases). Deletions cut 0 bases from V and 5 bases from J, with 13 bases between. CDR1 is MNHEY, CDR2 SVGAGI, per germline. This CDR3 has 16 residues.

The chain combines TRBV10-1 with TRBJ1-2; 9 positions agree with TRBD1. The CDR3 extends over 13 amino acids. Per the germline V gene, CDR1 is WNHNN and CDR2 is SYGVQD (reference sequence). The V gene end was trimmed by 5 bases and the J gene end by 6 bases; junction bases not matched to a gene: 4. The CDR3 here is CASSKDRGHGYTF. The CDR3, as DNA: TGCGCCAGCAGTAAGGACAGGGGTCATGGCTACACCTTC.

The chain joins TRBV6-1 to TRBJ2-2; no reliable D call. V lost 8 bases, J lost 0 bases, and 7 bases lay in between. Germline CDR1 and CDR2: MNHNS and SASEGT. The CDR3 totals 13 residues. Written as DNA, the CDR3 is TGTGCCAGCTTGGGTCCGAACACCGGGGAGCTGTTTTTT. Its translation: CASLGPNTGELFF.

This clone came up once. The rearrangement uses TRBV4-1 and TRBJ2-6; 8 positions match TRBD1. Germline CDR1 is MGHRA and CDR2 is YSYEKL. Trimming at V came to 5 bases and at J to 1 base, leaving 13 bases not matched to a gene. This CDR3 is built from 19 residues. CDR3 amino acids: CASSADRGQIGSGANVLTF. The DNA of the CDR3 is TGCGCCAGCAGCGCCGACAGGGGCCAAATAGGATCTGGGGCCAACGTCCTGACTTTC.

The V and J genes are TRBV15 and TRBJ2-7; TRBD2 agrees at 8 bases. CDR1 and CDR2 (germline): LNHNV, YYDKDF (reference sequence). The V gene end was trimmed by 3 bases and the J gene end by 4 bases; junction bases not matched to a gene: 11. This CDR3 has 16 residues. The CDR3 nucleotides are TGTGCCACCAGCAGCGATTCGACGCGGGGGGTATACGAGCAGTACTTC. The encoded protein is CATSSDSTRGVYEQYF.

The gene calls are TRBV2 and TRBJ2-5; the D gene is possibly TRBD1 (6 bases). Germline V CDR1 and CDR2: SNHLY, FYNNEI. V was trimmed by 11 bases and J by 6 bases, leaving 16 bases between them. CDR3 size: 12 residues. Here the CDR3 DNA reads TGTGCCGTTAAGGGTAGGGGGAAGACCCAGTACTTC. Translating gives CAVKGRGKTQYF.

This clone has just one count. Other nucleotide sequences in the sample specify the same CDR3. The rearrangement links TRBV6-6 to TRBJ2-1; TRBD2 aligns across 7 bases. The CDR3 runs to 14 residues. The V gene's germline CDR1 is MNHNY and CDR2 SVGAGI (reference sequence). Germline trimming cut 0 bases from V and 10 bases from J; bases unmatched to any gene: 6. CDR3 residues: CASSYSGRGNEQFF. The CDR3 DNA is TGTGCCAGCAGTTACTCCGGGCGGGGGAACGAGCAGTTCTTC.

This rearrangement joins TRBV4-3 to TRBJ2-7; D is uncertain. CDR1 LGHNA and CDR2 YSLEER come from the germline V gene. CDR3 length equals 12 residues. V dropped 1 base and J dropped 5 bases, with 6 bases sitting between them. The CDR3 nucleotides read TGCGCCAGCAGCCAAGGAACGAACGAGCAGTACTTC. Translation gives CASSQGTNEQYF.

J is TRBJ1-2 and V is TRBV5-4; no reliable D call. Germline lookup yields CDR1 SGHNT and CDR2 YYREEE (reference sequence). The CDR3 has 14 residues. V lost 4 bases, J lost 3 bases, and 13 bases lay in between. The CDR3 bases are TGTGCCAGCAGCCCCCTTGGGAGCTACTATGGCTACACCTTC. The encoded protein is CASSPLGSYYGYTF.

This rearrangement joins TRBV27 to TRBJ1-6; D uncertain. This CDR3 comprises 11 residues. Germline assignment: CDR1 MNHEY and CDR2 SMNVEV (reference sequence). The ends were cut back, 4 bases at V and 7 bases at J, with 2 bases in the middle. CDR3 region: CASSSNSPLHF. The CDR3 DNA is TGTGCCAGCAGTTCGAATTCACCCCTCCACTTT.

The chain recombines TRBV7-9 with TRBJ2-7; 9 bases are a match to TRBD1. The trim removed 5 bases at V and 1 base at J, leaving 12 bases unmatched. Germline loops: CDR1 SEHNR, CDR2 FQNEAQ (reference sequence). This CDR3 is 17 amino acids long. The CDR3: CASSISGTGKESYEQYF. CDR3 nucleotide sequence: TGTGCCAGCAGCATTTCCGGGACAGGGAAAGAATCCTACGAGCAGTACTTC.

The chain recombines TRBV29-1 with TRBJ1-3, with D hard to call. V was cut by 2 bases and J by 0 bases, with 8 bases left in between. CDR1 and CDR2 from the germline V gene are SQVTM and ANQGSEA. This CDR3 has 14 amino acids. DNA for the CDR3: TGCAGCGTTGAAAACAGTGCCTCTGGAAACACCATATATTTT. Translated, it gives CSVENSASGNTIYF.

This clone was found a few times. CDR3 loop: CASMGNTEAFF. Here the CDR3 DNA reads TGTGCCAGCATGGGGAACACTGAAGCTTTCTTT. The chain is built from TRBV2 and TRBJ1-1, with D unresolved. V dropped 7 bases and J dropped 1 base, with 4 bases sitting between them. CDR1 is SNHLY and CDR2 is FYNNEI in the germline V gene. The CDR3 extends over 11 amino acids.

Here the CDR3 DNA reads TGTGCCAGCAGCATCACAGGGGGCGCATCGAATTCACCCCTCCACTTT. Protein sequence: CASSITGGASNSPLHF. The rearrangement links TRBV7-2 to TRBJ1-6; 9 bases map to TRBD1. CDR3 length: 16 amino acids. Trimming took 5 bases from V and 7 from J; bases not matched to a gene: 9. Looked up from germline, CDR1 is SGHTA and CDR2 is FQGNSA.

The CDR3 is CASSSGQSINYGYTF. The CDR3 DNA is TGTGCCAGTAGTTCTGGACAGTCAATAAACTATGGCTACACCTTC. The chain carries TRBV19 and TRBJ1-2; tentatively, D is TRBD1 (6 bases). Germline V CDR1 and CDR2: LNHDA, SQIVND (reference sequence). The CDR3 sequence is 15 residues long. Trimming took off 5 bases at V and 2 bases at J, with 15 bases between the two ends.